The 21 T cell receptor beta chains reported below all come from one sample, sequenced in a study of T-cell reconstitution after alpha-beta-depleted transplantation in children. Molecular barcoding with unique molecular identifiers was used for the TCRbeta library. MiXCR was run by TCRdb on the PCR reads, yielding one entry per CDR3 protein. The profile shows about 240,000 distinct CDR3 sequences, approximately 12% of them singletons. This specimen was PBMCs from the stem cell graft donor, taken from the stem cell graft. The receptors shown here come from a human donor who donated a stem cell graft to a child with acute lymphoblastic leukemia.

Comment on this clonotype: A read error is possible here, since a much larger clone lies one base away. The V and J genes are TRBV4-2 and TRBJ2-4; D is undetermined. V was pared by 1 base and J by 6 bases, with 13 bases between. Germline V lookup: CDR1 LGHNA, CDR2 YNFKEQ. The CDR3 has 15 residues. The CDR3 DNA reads TGTGCCAGCAGCCAAGTTTCCAGTGACCGAAACATTCAGTACTTC. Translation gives CASSQVSSDRNIQYF.

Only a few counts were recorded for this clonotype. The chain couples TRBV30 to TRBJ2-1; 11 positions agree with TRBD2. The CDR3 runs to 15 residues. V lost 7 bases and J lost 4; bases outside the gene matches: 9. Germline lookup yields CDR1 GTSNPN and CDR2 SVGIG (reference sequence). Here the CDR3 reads CASTSGSLVYNEQFF. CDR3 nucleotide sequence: TGTGCCTCAACTAGCGGGAGCCTTGTGTACAATGAGCAGTTCTTC.

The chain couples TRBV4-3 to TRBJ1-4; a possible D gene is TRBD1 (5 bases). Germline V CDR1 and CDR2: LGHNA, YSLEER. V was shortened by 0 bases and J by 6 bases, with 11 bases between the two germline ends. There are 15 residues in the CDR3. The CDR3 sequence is CASSQDQAGYEKLFF. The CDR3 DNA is TGCGCCAGCAGCCAAGATCAGGCAGGGTATGAAAAACTGTTTTTT.

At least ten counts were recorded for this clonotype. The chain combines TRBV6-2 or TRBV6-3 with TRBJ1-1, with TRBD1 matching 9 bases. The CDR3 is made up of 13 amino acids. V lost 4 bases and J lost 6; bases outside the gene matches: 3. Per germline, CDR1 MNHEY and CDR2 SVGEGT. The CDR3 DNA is TGTGCCAGCAGTTCACAGGGGGCCGCTGAAGCTTTCTTT. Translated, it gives CASSSQGAAEAFF.

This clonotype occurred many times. The CDR3 bases are TGTGCCAGCAAGTTGGGGGACAGGGATAATCAGCCCCAGCATTTT. This encodes CASKLGDRDNQPQHF. The genes are TRBV28 and TRBJ1-5, with 9 nucleotides matching TRBD1. Germline trimming cut 7 bases from V and 4 bases from J; bases unmatched to any gene: 8. The CDR3 has 15 amino acids. Germline lookup yields CDR1 MDHEN and CDR2 SYDVKM.

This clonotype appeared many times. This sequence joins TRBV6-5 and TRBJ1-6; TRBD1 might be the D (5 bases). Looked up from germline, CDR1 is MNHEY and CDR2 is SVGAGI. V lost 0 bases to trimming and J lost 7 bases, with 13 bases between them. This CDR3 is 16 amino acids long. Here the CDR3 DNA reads TGTGCCAGCAGTTACTCGAACAGGTTGACGAATTCACCCCTCCACTTT. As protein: CASSYSNRLTNSPLHF.

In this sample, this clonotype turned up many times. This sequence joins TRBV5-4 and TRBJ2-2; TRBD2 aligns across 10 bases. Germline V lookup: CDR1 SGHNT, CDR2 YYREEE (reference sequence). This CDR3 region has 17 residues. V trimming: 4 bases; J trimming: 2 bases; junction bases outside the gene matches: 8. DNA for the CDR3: TGTGCCAGCAGCGCTAGAACTAGCGGGGCTAACACCGGGGAGCTGTTTTTT. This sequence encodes CASSARTSGANTGELFF.

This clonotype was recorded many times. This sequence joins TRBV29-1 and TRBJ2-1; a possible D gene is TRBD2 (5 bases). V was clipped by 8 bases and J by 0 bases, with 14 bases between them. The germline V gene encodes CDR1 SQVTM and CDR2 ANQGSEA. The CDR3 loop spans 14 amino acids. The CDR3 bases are TGCAGCTCTTCGACGGGAAGCTCCTACAATGAGCAGTTCTTC. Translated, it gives CSSSTGSSYNEQFF.

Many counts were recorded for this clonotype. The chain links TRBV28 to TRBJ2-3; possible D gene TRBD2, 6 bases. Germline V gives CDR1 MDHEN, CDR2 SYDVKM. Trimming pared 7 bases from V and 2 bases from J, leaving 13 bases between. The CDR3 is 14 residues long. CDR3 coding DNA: TGTGCCAGCAACACTGGGACTTTCACAGATACGCAGTATTTT. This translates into CASNTGTFTDTQYF.

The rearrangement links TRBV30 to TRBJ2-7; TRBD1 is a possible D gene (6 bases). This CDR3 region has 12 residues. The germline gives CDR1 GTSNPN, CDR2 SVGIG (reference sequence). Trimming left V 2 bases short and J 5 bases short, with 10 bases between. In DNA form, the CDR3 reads TGTGCCTGGAGTCCCACAGGGAACGAGCAGTACTTC. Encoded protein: CAWSPTGNEQYF.

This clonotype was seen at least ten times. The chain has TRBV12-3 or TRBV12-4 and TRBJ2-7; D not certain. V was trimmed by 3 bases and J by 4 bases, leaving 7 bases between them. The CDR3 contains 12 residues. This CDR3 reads CASSFITYEQYF. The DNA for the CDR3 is TGTGCCAGCAGTTTCATTACTTACGAGCAGTACTTC.

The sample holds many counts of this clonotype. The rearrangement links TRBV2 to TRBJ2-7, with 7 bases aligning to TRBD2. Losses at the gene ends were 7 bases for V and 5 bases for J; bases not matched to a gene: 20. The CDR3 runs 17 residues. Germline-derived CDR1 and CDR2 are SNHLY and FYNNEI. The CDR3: CASTEGRGGHFRNEQYF. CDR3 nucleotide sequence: TGTGCCAGCACCGAAGGGAGGGGCGGCCACTTCAGGAACGAGCAGTACTTC.

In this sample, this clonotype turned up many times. Here the CDR3 DNA reads TGTGCCAGCTCTGAGCTTTATCAGCCCCAGCATTTT. Translating gives CASSELYQPQHF. The J gene is TRBJ1-5, the V gene TRBV28; D gene ambiguous. With 8 bases removed from V and 5 bases from J, the gap between germline ends came to 10 bases. This CDR3 has 12 residues. Germline CDR1 MDHEN, CDR2 SYDVKM.

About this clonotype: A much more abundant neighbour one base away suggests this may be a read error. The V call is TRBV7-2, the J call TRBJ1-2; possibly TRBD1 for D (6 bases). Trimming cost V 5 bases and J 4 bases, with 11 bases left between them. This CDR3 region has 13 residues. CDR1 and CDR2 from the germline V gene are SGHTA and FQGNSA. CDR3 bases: TGTGCCAGCAGCCCAGGGGTCCCCTATGGCTACACCTTC. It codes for CASSPGVPYGYTF.

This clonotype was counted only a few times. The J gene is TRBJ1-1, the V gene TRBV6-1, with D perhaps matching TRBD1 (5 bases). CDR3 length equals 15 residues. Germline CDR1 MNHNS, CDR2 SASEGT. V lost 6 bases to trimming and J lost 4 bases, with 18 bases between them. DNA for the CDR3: TGTGCCAGCAGACGCACGGCGGGGGTAACCACTGAAGCTTTCTTT. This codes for CASRRTAGVTTEAFF.

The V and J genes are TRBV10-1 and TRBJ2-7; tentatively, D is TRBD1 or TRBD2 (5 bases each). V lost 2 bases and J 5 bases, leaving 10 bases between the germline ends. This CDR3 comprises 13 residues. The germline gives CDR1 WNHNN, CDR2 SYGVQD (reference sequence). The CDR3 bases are TGCGCCAGCAGTGAGGGGGGAAGGGACGAGCAGTACTTC. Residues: CASSEGGRDEQYF.

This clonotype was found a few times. The CDR3 bases are TGTGCCAGTAGACCTACTAGTTTAGGAATCTCCTACAATGAGCAGTTCTTC. As protein: CASRPTSLGISYNEQFF. The chain employs TRBV19 and TRBJ2-1; weak D call: TRBD2 (5 bases). Deletions cut 6 bases from V and 0 bases from J, with 18 bases between. The CDR3 is 17 amino acids. Germline assignment: CDR1 LNHDA and CDR2 SQIVND (reference sequence). Drawing the rest from reference TRBV19 and TRBJ2-1, the complete variable domain is DGGITQSPKYLFRKEGQNVTLSCEQNLNHDAMYWYRQDPGQGLRLIYYSQIVNDFQKGDIAEGYSVSREKKESFPLTVTSAQKNPTAFYLCASRPTSLGISYNEQFFGPGTRLTVL.

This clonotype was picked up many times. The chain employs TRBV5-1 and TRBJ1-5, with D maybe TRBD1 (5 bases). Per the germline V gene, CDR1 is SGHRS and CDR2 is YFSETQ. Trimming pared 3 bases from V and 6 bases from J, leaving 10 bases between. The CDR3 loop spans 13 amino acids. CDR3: CASSSGPGQPQHF. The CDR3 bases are TGCGCCAGCAGCTCGGGACCAGGTCAGCCCCAGCATTTT.

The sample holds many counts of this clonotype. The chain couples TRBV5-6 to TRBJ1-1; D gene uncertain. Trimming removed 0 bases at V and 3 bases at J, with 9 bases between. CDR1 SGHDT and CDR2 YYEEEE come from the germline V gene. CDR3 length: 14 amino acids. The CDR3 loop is CASSLVRRYTEAFF. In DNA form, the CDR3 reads TGTGCCAGCAGCTTGGTTCGGAGATACACTGAAGCTTTCTTT.

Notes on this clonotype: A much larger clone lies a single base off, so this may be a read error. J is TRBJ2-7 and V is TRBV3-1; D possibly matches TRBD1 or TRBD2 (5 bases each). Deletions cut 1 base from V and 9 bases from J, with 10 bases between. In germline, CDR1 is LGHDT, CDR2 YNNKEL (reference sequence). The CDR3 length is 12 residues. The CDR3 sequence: CASSQGHGGQYF. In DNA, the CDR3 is TGTGCCAGCAGCCAAGGACATGGGGGGCAGTACTTC.

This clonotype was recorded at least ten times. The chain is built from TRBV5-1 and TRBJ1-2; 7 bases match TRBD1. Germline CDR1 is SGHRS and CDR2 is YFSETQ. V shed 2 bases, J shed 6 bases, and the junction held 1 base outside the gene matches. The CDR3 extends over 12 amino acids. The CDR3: CASSFQGDGYTF. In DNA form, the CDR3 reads TGCGCCAGCAGCTTTCAGGGGGATGGCTACACCTTC.